The 14 T cell receptor beta chains below come from one sample, sequenced in a study of OX40 agonist ivuxolimab in advanced cancers. The repertoire was sequenced with immunoSEQ multiplex PCR; TCRdb's copy has only in-frame clones and lacks some. The data contain some 50,000 clones, approximately 84% of them singletons. This material consisted of CD4+ or CD8+ T cells sorted from blood, taken in a trial of the OX40 agonist ivuxolimab. These receptors were collected from an adult with an advanced solid tumor such as melanoma, head and neck, liver or kidney cancer.

The chain combines TRBV30 with TRBJ1-2; D call uncertain. Between the trimmed V and J ends, which lost 8 bases and 4 bases, there was a span of 14 bases. CDR1 and CDR2 (germline): GTSNPN, SVGIG (reference sequence). This CDR3 comprises 12 residues. For the CDR3, the DNA is TGTGCCCGGACGGTGGGGTCCTATGGCTACACCTTC. Protein sequence: CARTVGSYGYTF.

The rearrangement uses TRBV18 and TRBJ1-5; tentatively, D is TRBD1 (6 bases). Germline-derived CDR1 and CDR2 are KGHSH and LQKENI. The V end was cut by 6 bases, the J end by 1 base, with 13 bases between. The CDR3 covers 15 residues. The CDR3 DNA reads TGTGCCAGCTCCCCAGGGCAGGGGAGCAATCAGCCCCAGCATTTT. It specifies CASSPGQGSNQPQHF.

The rearrangement links TRBV9 to TRBJ2-3, with D possibly matching TRBD1 (6 bases). This CDR3 region has 16 residues. Germline CDR1 is SGDLS and CDR2 is YYNGEE. Deletions cut 0 bases from V and 4 bases from J, with 15 bases between. The CDR3 protein is CASSVGIQGTADTQYF. CDR3 coding DNA: TGTGCCAGCAGCGTAGGCATACAGGGTACAGCAGATACGCAGTATTTT.

The J gene is TRBJ1-2, the V gene TRBV27; D may be TRBD1 (6 bases). V was trimmed by 6 bases and J by 8 bases, leaving 19 bases between them. Germline CDR1 and CDR2: MNHEY and SMNVEV (reference sequence). This CDR3 is 14 amino acids long. This CDR3 is CASSTENRARGYTF. Here the CDR3 DNA reads TGTGCCAGCAGCACCGAGAACAGGGCCCGGGGCTACACCTTC.

The chain combines TRBV27 with TRBJ1-6; unclear D gene. In germline, CDR1 is MNHEY, CDR2 SMNVEV (reference sequence). CDR3 length: 17 amino acids. The V end lost 2 bases, the J end lost 0 bases, and 11 bases lay between the germline ends. The CDR3 loop is CASSLVPGSSYNSPLHF. In nucleotides, the CDR3 is TGTGCCAGCAGTTTAGTTCCAGGAAGCTCCTATAATTCACCCCTCCACTTT.

The chain couples TRBV28 to TRBJ2-7; D is perhaps TRBD2 (5 bases). With 1 base removed from V and 1 base from J, the gap between germline ends came to 11 bases. The CDR3 runs to 15 residues. Germline-derived CDR1 and CDR2 are MDHEN and SYDVKM. CDR3: CASSLLGSGSYEQYF. The CDR3 bases are TGTGCCAGCAGTTTATTAGGGAGTGGATCCTACGAGCAGTACTTC.

The gene calls are TRBV5-1 and TRBJ2-5; 13 nucleotides align to TRBD2. V dropped 5 bases and J dropped 4; count of bases not matched to a gene: 5. CDR3 length: 15 residues. Germline V gives CDR1 SGHRS, CDR2 YFSETQ. The CDR3 bases are TGCGCCAGCAGTCGGACTAGCGGGAGTGGAGAGACCCAGTACTTC. The encoded protein is CASSRTSGSGETQYF. The variable domain in full, with the rest retrieved from reference TRBV5-1 and TRBJ2-5, is KAGVTQTPRYLIKTRGQQVTLSCSPISGHRSVSWYQQTPGQGLQFLFEYFSETQRNKGNFPGRFSGRQFSNSRSEMNVSTLELGDSALYLCASSRTSGSGETQYFGPGTRLLVL.

The rearrangement uses TRBV25-1 and TRBJ1-2; D uncertain. Germline CDR1 and CDR2: MGHDK and SYGVNS. This CDR3 is built from 14 residues. The germline V and J ends were trimmed by 1 base and 2 bases, with 8 bases remaining between them. CDR3 residues: CASSESHRNYGYTF. Written as DNA, the CDR3 is TGTGCCAGCAGTGAATCTCACAGAAACTATGGCTACACCTTC.

Concerning this clone itself: A read error may produce the germline difference seen at one junction end. This chain uses TRBV10-2 with TRBJ2-1, with no clear D. Looked up from germline, CDR1 is WSHSY and CDR2 is SAAADI. The CDR3 runs 11 residues. DNA of the CDR3: TGCGCCAGCAGTGAGTACAGTGAGCAGTTCTTC. This gives the protein CASSEYSEQFF.

This chain links TRBV11-3 with TRBJ2-1; 10 bases map to TRBD2. CDR3 size: 15 residues. Germline values: CDR1 SGHNT, CDR2 YENEEA. V lost 1 base, J lost 10 bases, and 7 bases stayed unmatched. CDR3 sequence: CASSLGLAGGSEQFF. In DNA form, the CDR3 reads TGTGCCAGCAGCTTAGGACTAGCGGGCGGTTCAGAGCAGTTCTTC. Drawing the rest from reference TRBV11-3 and TRBJ2-1, the complete variable domain is EAGVVQSPRYKIIEKKQPVAFWCNPISGHNTLYWYLQNLGQGPELLIRYENEEAVDDSQLPKDRFSAERLKGVDSTLKIQPAELGDSAVYLCASSLGLAGGSEQFFGPGTRLTVL.

The genes are TRBV28 and TRBJ2-3; D may be TRBD1 or TRBD2 (6 bases each). Trimming took 6 bases from V and 7 from J, leaving 23 bases between them. Germline V gives CDR1 MDHEN, CDR2 SYDVKM. The CDR3 is 16 residues long. The CDR3 DNA reads as TGTGCCAGCAGCGTTAGGGGGTTCCTAGCGAGTTATACGCAGTATTTT. Its protein is CASSVRGFLASYTQYF.

The chain recombines TRBV30 with TRBJ1-4; maybe TRBD1 (6 bases). CDR1 is GTSNPN, CDR2 SVGIG, per germline (reference sequence). Trimming pared 5 bases from V and 8 bases from J, leaving 15 bases between. The CDR3 runs 13 residues. The CDR3 DNA reads TGTGCCTGGCTGGGGGGGGGCGGCGAAAAACTGTTTTTT. Amino acids: CAWLGGGGEKLFF.

This sequence joins TRBV5-1 and TRBJ1-1; D remains unclear. From germline, CDR1 is SGHRS and CDR2 YFSETQ. V was shortened by 0 bases and J by 1 base, with 7 bases between the two germline ends. This CDR3 region has 14 residues. In nucleotides, the CDR3 is TGCGCCAGCAGCTTGGATCTGTGGAACACTGAAGCTTTCTTT. Its translation is CASSLDLWNTEAFF.

The rearrangement joins TRBV14 to TRBJ2-1; unclear D gene. The germline V and J ends were trimmed by 3 bases and 8 bases, with 17 bases remaining between them. The CDR3 runs to 15 residues. Germline lookup yields CDR1 SGHDN and CDR2 FVKESK. In DNA, the CDR3 is TGTGCCAGCAGCCATTCCCAAGTCGGACGCCATGAGCAGTTCTTC. Residues: CASSHSQVGRHEQFF.